Listed below are T cell receptor beta chains from one sample, sequenced in a study of blood T cell repertoires in COVID-19. Using immunoSEQ multiplex PCR, the repertoire was profiled, and TCRdb retains in-frame clones only, with some absent. Among 250,000 to 350,000 clones listed, approximately 84% were seen once. What was sequenced was peripheral blood. The receptors were sampled from a human donor with COVID-19, enrolled during active disease. The donor label of this sample is uncertain. CDR3s include the opening cysteine and the closing phenylalanine or tryptophan. D genes are given only for firm matches. A clone size is listed for some rows: how often the clone was seen (once, few, many), or a class if it is expanded.

V	size	J	D	DNA	CDR3
TRBV29-1	NA	TRBJ1-2	TRBD1	TGCAGCGTTGAAGATGGGGACAGGGGCGATGGCTACACCTTC	CSVEDGDRGDGYTF
TRBV4-1	NA	TRBJ2-7	NA	TGCGCCAGCAGCCAAGACCCCGGAACCAGGGAGCAGTACTTC	CASSQDPGTREQYF
TRBV19	NA	TRBJ1-1	TRBD1	TGTGCCAGTAGTATCAGGGACAGGGGAACTGAAGCTTTCTTT	CASSIRDRGTEAFF
TRBV4-1	NA	TRBJ2-3	TRBD2	TGCGCCAGCAGCCCAAGGAAGGGATCAAGCGGGGGGGGAGATACGCAGTATTTT	CASSPRKGSSGGGDTQYF
TRBV7-8	NA	TRBJ2-2	TRBD1	TGTGCCAGCAGCTTAGGAACAGGGGCAGAGGAGCTGTTTTTT	CASSLGTGAEELFF
TRBV6-2/TRBV6-3	NA	TRBJ1-1	NA	TGTGCCAGCAGTAACCCCTTGGCAGGGTTGAACACTGAAGCTTTCTTT	CASSNPLAGLNTEAFF
TRBV28	NA	TRBJ2-1	TRBD2	TGTGCCAGCAGTGCCCCACTAGCGGGAGGGTACAATGAGCAGTTCTTC	CASSAPLAGGYNEQFF
TRBV5-4	NA	TRBJ2-3	NA	TGTGCCAGCACTTCCCAGGGAAACACAGATACGCAGTATTTT	CASTSQGNTDTQYF
TRBV5-4	NA	TRBJ2-3	TRBD2	TGTGCCAGCAGCTTGGGACTAGCGGGGGGCACAGATACGCAGTATTTT	CASSLGLAGGTDTQYF
TRBV29-1	once	TRBJ1-4	TRBD1	TGCAGCGTTGAAGTGGGACAGGGGCCGCAGAAGGAAAAACTGTTTTTT	CSVEVGQGPQKEKLFF
TRBV30	NA	TRBJ2-7	NA	TGTGCCTGGAGTGTACTTCTGGGGCTCTACGAGCAGTACTTC	CAWSVLLGLYEQYF
TRBV7-9	once	TRBJ2-1	TRBD2	TGTGCCAGCAGTCGGACTAGCCTTTACAATGAGCAGTTCTTC	CASSRTSLYNEQFF
TRBV5-6	NA	TRBJ2-1	NA	TGTGCCAGCAGCTTATTATCCGGGAGCCTTCTGTACAATGAGCAGTTCTTC	CASSLLSGSLLYNEQFF
TRBV6-5	few	TRBJ1-1	TRBD1	TGTGCCAGCAGTCAGGACAGGAGCGACACTGAAGCTTTCTTT	CASSQDRSDTEAFF
TRBV14	NA	TRBJ2-7	TRBD1	TGTGCCAGCAGCCAAGGGACAGGGGGCTACGAGCAGTACTTC	CASSQGTGGYEQYF
TRBV27	NA	TRBJ1-2	TRBD1	TGTGCCAGCAGTCCGGGGGACAGGGAGGGTGGCTACACCTTC	CASSPGDREGGYTF
TRBV27	NA	TRBJ1-6	NA	TGTGCCACCTTACCCATAGGGGCAGGGGCTTCCTATAATTCACCCCTCCACTTT	CATLPIGAGASYNSPLHF
TRBV5-6	NA	TRBJ2-7	NA	TGTGCCAGCAGCCCGACTCTACGAGACGAGCAGTACTTC	CASSPTLRDEQYF
TRBV7-9	NA	TRBJ2-1	TRBD2	TGTGCCAGCAGCGACGGACTAGCGGGAGGGTGGAATGAGCAGTTCTTC	CASSDGLAGGWNEQFF
TRBV9	NA	TRBJ2-2	NA	TGTGCCAGCAGCGGGGGCTACCCGAACACCGGGGAGCTGTTTTTT	CASSGGYPNTGELFF
TRBV12-2	once	TRBJ2-1	NA	TGTGCAAGTCGCTTAAAGGCGGGAGTGCTCTCCTACAATGAGCAGTTCTTC	CASRLKAGVLSYNEQFF
TRBV3-1/TRBV3-2	NA	TRBJ2-1	NA	TGTGCCAGCAGCCAAGAGCCTAGCTCCTACAATGAGCAGTTCTTC	CASSQEPSSYNEQFF
TRBV28	NA	TRBJ2-1	TRBD2	TGTGCCAGCCGATCCCCACTAGCGGGAGCCTACAATGAGCAGTTCTTC	CASRSPLAGAYNEQFF
TRBV5-1	NA	TRBJ1-1	TRBD1	TGCGCCAGCAGCTTGGATCGGACAGGGGACACTGAAGCTTTCTTT	CASSLDRTGDTEAFF
TRBV6-5	once	TRBJ1-2	NA	TGTGCCAGCAGTTACTACCCAGAAAACTATGGCTACACCTTC	CASSYYPENYGYTF
TRBV28	NA	TRBJ1-5	TRBD1	TGTGCCAGCAGTTTAAGGGACAGGGGGCCTGGGCAGCCCCAGCATTTT	CASSLRDRGPGQPQHF
TRBV19	NA	TRBJ1-5	NA	TGTGCCAGTAGTATGGGACAATATAGCAATCAGCCCCAGCATTTT	CASSMGQYSNQPQHF
TRBV19	NA	TRBJ2-7	NA	TGTGCCAGTAGTCAACAGAGCTACGGCGAGCAGTACTTC	CASSQQSYGEQYF
TRBV7-2	NA	TRBJ2-1	TRBD2	TGTGCTTCTGGGAAAGCTAGCGGGAGCCACAATGAGCAGTTCTTC	CASGKASGSHNEQFF